This T cell receptor (beta chain) comes out of a study of blood T cell repertoires in COVID-19. About the study: Collection of acute and convalescent COVID-19 samples took place in the United States, Italy and Spain.

Clones were read by immunoSEQ multiplex PCR, and TCRdb kept only the in-frame ones, dropping some. The data contain around 330,000 clones, around 87% of them singletons. With V trimmed by 5 bases and J by 2 bases, 4 bases remained unmatched. CDR1 LNHNV and CDR2 YYDKDF come from the germline V gene (reference sequence). The CDR3 is 15 residues long. The rearrangement links TRBV15 to TRBJ2-3, with 10 positions matching TRBD2. The sequence came from a woman in her forties or fifties with active or convalescent COVID-19. Sequenced input: peripheral blood. The CDR3 loop is CATSGGLAATDTQYF. The CDR3, as DNA: TGTGCCACCAGCGGAGGACTAGCGGCCACAGATACGCAGTATTTT.